This TCR beta chain is from a study of blood T cells in healthy people across ages. Study-level results: Comparison with aged donors showed that long-lived donors had more naive CD4+ cells and higher diversity.

Sample donors were healthy Caucasian individuals that came from Russia, aged roughly 6 to 100. This clonotype has only a few counts. Its antigen is currently unknown. Alongside a J-beta primer mix, a sample-barcoded 5' primer served in a second PCR lasting roughly 6 to 11 cycles. Unique molecular identifiers of 12 random nucleotides labeled each cDNA. Each CDR3 protein gets one entry after TCRdb re-called the 5' RACE reads with MiXCR. The data show 1.6 million or so distinct CDR3 sequences, approximately 32% seen once. Deletions cut 5 bases from V and 5 bases from J, with 10 bases between. The CDR3 is 13 amino acids. The germline V gene has CDR1 SGHTA and CDR2 FQGNSA.

This clonotype was obtained from a woman aged 25 to 39 in good health. V is TRBV7-2 and J is TRBJ1-5; weak D call: TRBD1 (5 bases). What was sequenced was blood. CDR3 amino acids: CASSRGFHQPQHF. Written as DNA, the CDR3 is TGTGCCAGCAGCCGGGGGTTTCATCAGCCCCAGCATTTT.